These 27 T cell receptor beta chains originate from one sample sequenced in a study of blood T cell repertoires in COVID-19. Clones were read by immunoSEQ multiplex PCR, and TCRdb kept only the in-frame ones, dropping some. Of 70,000 or so clones listed, more than 75% were seen once; the top ten hold roughly 1.4%. What was sequenced was peripheral blood. These receptors were collected from a human donor in a cohort sampled during active COVID-19.

This chain links TRBV19 with TRBJ2-3, with 11 bases identical to TRBD2. This CDR3 region has 17 residues. Germline V gene data show CDR1 as LNHDA and CDR2 as SQIVND (reference sequence). J lost 3 bases, V lost 3 bases, and 8 bases had no gene match. Here the CDR3 DNA reads TGTGCCAGTAGTATGGGACCGGGACTAGCGGTTACAGATACGCAGTATTTT. It is translated as CASSMGPGLAVTDTQYF.

This sequence joins TRBV2 and TRBJ2-1; a weak D match, TRBD2 (6 bases). Germline lookup yields CDR1 SNHLY and CDR2 FYNNEI. V dropped 2 bases and J dropped 4 bases, with 12 bases sitting between them. The CDR3 contains 15 residues. The CDR3 reads CASSESLAGYNEQFF. The CDR3 nucleotides read TGTGCCAGCAGTGAAAGTCTTGCGGGGTACAATGAGCAGTTCTTC. Complete variable domain (other parts from reference TRBV2 and TRBJ2-1): EPEVTQTPSHQVTQMGQEVILRCVPISNHLYFYWYRQILGQKVEFLVSFYNNEISEKSEIFDDQFSVERPDGSNFTLKIRSTKLEDSAMYFCASSESLAGYNEQFFGPGTRLTVL.

The V and J genes are TRBV7-6 and TRBJ1-1; no clear D. CDR1 and CDR2 from the germline V gene are SGHVS and FNYEAQ. The CDR3 extends over 15 amino acids. The V end lost 1 base, the J end lost 3 bases, and 12 bases lay between the germline ends. This CDR3 is CASSLVRTWDTEAFF. CDR3 DNA: TGTGCCAGCAGCTTAGTTCGGACTTGGGACACTGAAGCTTTCTTT. Full variable domain (outside the CDR3, taken from reference TRBV7-6 and TRBJ1-1): GAGVSQSPRYKVTKRGQDVALRCDPISGHVSLYWYRQALGQGPEFLTYFNYEAQQDKSGLPNDRFSAERPEGSISTLTIQRTEQRDSAMYRCASSLVRTWDTEAFFGQGTRLTVV.

This clone was seen just once. The chain joins TRBV24-1 to TRBJ2-2; 7 bases match TRBD1. The germline CDR1 and CDR2 sequences are KGHDR and SFDVKD. The CDR3 sequence is 16 residues long. The trim removed 0 bases at V and 6 bases at J, leaving 6 bases unmatched. CDR3 residues: CATSDLQGGSAGELFF. The CDR3 nucleotides read TGTGCCACCAGTGATTTGCAAGGGGGCAGTGCCGGGGAGCTGTTTTTT.

V gene TRBV5-6 combines with J gene TRBJ2-3; D possibly corresponds to TRBD1 (6 bases). Germline V lookup: CDR1 SGHDT, CDR2 YYEEEE. V dropped 3 bases and J dropped 6 bases, with 11 bases sitting between them. The CDR3 runs to 13 residues. CDR3 sequence: CASSSRGVDTQYF. The CDR3 DNA reads TGTGCCAGCAGCTCCAGGGGTGTGGATACGCAGTATTTT.

This clone appeared a single time. This chain uses TRBV12-3 or TRBV12-4 with TRBJ2-3; maybe TRBD2 (6 bases). The V and J ends lost 8 bases and 2 bases respectively, with 8 bases between them. The CDR3 has 12 amino acids. For the CDR3, the DNA is TGTGCCAGCGCGGGACTCACAGATACGCAGTATTTT. This codes for CASAGLTDTQYF.

The chain employs TRBV3-1 (or the pseudogene TRBV3-2) and TRBJ1-3; TRBD1 matches 8 bases. From germline, CDR1 is LGHDT and CDR2 YNNKEL (reference sequence). With 0 bases clipped from V and 0 bases from J, the junction kept 4 bases outside the gene matches. CDR3 size: 17 residues. CDR3 sequence: CASSQEQGVYSGNTIYF. DNA of the CDR3: TGTGCCAGCAGCCAAGAACAGGGGGTCTACTCTGGAAACACCATATATTTT.

The CDR3 coding sequence is TGTGCCAGCTCAACAGGGCTTGGCTATGGCTACACCTTC. Translation gives CASSTGLGYGYTF. The chain uses TRBV18 and TRBJ1-2; D is perhaps TRBD1 (6 bases). The germline gives CDR1 KGHSH, CDR2 LQKENI. Trimming left V 5 bases short and J 4 bases short, with 11 bases between. This CDR3 comprises 13 residues.

This clone was detected a few times. This chain uses TRBV4-2 with TRBJ2-3; TRBD2 matches 9 bases. The V and J ends lost 0 bases and 0 bases, in that order; junction bases with no gene match: 16. The CDR3 covers 21 residues. Per germline, CDR1 LGHNA and CDR2 YNFKEQ. The CDR3 sequence is CASSQDQSAAGGFTSTDTQYF. The CDR3 DNA reads as TGTGCCAGCAGCCAAGATCAGTCAGCAGCGGGAGGTTTCACTAGCACAGATACGCAGTATTTT.

The chain joins TRBV7-6 to TRBJ2-3, with D possibly being TRBD1 (5 bases). This CDR3 spans 15 amino acids. CDR1 and CDR2 (germline): SGHVS, FNYEAQ. Trimming cost V 5 bases and J 1 base, with 13 bases left between them. CDR3 in DNA: TGTGCCAGCAGCAGTGCAGGGCTGGGCACAGATACGCAGTATTTT. Translation: CASSSAGLGTDTQYF. Looking up the rest from reference TRBV7-6 and TRBJ2-3 gives the full variable domain: GAGVSQSPRYKVTKRGQDVALRCDPISGHVSLYWYRQALGQGPEFLTYFNYEAQQDKSGLPNDRFSAERPEGSISTLTIQRTEQRDSAMYRCASSSAGLGTDTQYFGPGTRLTVL.

The rearrangement uses TRBV15 and TRBJ2-2; TRBD2 matches 10 bases. Per germline, CDR1 LNHNV and CDR2 YYDKDF (reference sequence). This CDR3 spans 14 amino acids. Trimming removed 9 bases from V and 4 bases from J; junction bases left unmatched: 5. The CDR3 nucleotides read TGTGCCACAAGACTAGCGGGCCCCACCGGGGAGCTGTTTTTT. Protein sequence: CATRLAGPTGELFF.

V is TRBV5-1 and J is TRBJ1-4, with TRBD1 identical over 8 bases. Germline V gene sequence: CDR1 SGHRS, CDR2 YFSETQ. V lost 4 bases and J lost 8; bases outside the gene matches: 13. The CDR3 sequence is 16 residues long. In nucleotides, the CDR3 is TGCGCCAGCAGCATCGAAGGACAGGGTGATGGAGAAAAACTGTTTTTT. Translation gives CASSIEGQGDGEKLFF.

The chain has TRBV10-3 and TRBJ1-1; possibly TRBD1 for D (5 bases). Trimming removed 2 bases from V and 5 bases from J, with 12 bases in between. The germline gives CDR1 ENHRY, CDR2 SYGVKD. The CDR3 covers 14 residues. CDR3 sequence reads: CAISEGRGKTEAFF. As DNA, the CDR3 is TGTGCCATCAGTGAGGGGAGGGGTAAGACTGAAGCTTTCTTT.

On this clone: This same CDR3 is encoded by further DNA sequences in the sample. The rearrangement uses TRBV12-3 or TRBV12-4 and TRBJ1-1; the D gene is possibly TRBD1 (5 bases). The CDR3 runs to 13 residues. Trimming shortened V by 6 bases and J by 1 base, and 9 bases separated the two germline ends. This CDR3 is CASSLTENTEAFF. CDR3 nucleotide sequence: TGTGCCAGCAGCTTGACAGAGAACACTGAAGCTTTCTTT.

The DNA of the CDR3 is TGTGCCAGCAGCTTGGCGGGGAGCTCCTACAATGAGCAGTTCTTC. It codes for CASSLAGSSYNEQFF. The J gene is TRBJ2-1, the V gene TRBV5-6; D may be TRBD2 (5 bases). Trimming left V 0 bases short and J 0 bases short, with 7 bases between. The V gene's germline CDR1 is SGHDT and CDR2 YYEEEE. There are 15 residues in the CDR3.

V usage is TRBV7-9 and J usage is TRBJ2-5, with a possible D match to TRBD2 (6 bases). The V end was cut by 2 bases, the J end by 1 base, with 14 bases between. The V gene's germline CDR1 is SEHNR and CDR2 FQNEAQ (reference sequence). The CDR3 runs to 16 residues. For the CDR3, the DNA is TGTGCCAGCAGCTTATCAGCGGGCACTCTCCAAGAGACCCAGTACTTC. This encodes CASSLSAGTLQETQYF.

The chain couples TRBV5-1 to TRBJ1-1, with D uncertain. The CDR3 contains 15 residues. Trimming removed 0 bases from V and 0 bases from J, with 9 bases in between. Germline CDR1 and CDR2: SGHRS and YFSETQ. The CDR3 DNA sequence: TGCGCCAGCAGCTTGGGACCGGGGTTGAACACTGAAGCTTTCTTT. This codes for CASSLGPGLNTEAFF.

This rearrangement joins TRBV6-1 to TRBJ1-2; D unresolved. The CDR3 has 12 residues. Germline CDR1 and CDR2: MNHNS and SASEGT. Trimming stripped 3 bases from V and 6 bases from J, with 8 bases between. The CDR3 region has the DNA TGTGCCAGCAGTGACGCTGGAGATGGCTACACCTTC. This encodes CASSDAGDGYTF.

For the CDR3, the DNA is TGTGCCAGCAGCCAACAACCGGGACAGGAGTACAATGAGCAGTTCTTC. This translates into CASSQQPGQEYNEQFF. The chain uses TRBV7-6 and TRBJ2-1; TRBD1 matches at 8 bases. Germline V gene data show CDR1 as SGHVS and CDR2 as FNYEAQ. The V segment lost 5 bases and the J segment 4 bases; nucleotides outside the gene matches: 10. The CDR3 loop spans 16 amino acids.

The CDR3 nucleotides are TGTGCCAGCAGTGAAAGGTGGGGGGGCACTGAAGCTTTCTTT. It specifies CASSERWGGTEAFF. V is TRBV6-1 and J is TRBJ1-1, with TRBD1 as a possible D gene (5 bases). CDR1 and CDR2 from the germline V gene are MNHNS and SASEGT. The CDR3 is made up of 14 amino acids. The V and J ends lost 2 bases and 4 bases respectively, with 11 bases between them.

V gene TRBV7-9 combines with J gene TRBJ2-7; D is perhaps TRBD1 (6 bases). CDR3 size: 12 residues. Germline V gives CDR1 SEHNR, CDR2 FQNEAQ (reference sequence). V lost 8 bases and J lost 5, with 13 bases in between. The CDR3 protein is CASEGDKDEQYF. In nucleotides, the CDR3 is TGTGCCAGCGAAGGGGACAAAGACGAGCAGTACTTC.

The chain joins TRBV18 to TRBJ1-2; D gene unclear. The V end lost 3 bases, the J end lost 8 bases, and 28 bases lay between the germline ends. The CDR3 has 18 amino acids. CDR1 and CDR2 (germline): KGHSH, LQKENI. The CDR3 sequence: CASSPPGPILSRREGYTF. CDR3 nucleotide sequence: TGTGCCAGCTCACCGCCAGGACCGATTCTCTCGAGGCGGGAAGGCTACACCTTC.

V usage is TRBV5-4 and J usage is TRBJ1-1; D possibly corresponds to TRBD1 (5 bases). This CDR3 is built from 14 residues. Germline CDR1 SGHNT, CDR2 YYREEE (reference sequence). With 4 bases removed from V and 0 bases from J, the gap between germline ends came to 10 bases. The CDR3 sequence: CASSPGGMNTEAFF. The CDR3, as DNA: TGTGCCAGCAGCCCGGGGGGGATGAACACTGAAGCTTTCTTT.

The chain employs TRBV11-3 and TRBJ2-1; 8 bases are shared with TRBD2. There are 16 residues in the CDR3. Trimming at V came to 5 bases and at J to 4 bases, leaving 10 bases not matched to a gene. CDR1 SGHNT and CDR2 YENEEA come from the germline V gene. The CDR3 region has the DNA TGTGCCAGCAGCACCTTTAGCGGGAAACGGTACAATGAGCAGTTCTTC. Encoded protein: CASSTFSGKRYNEQFF.

In its sample, this clone was seen once. This chain joins TRBV6-5 and TRBJ1-4; 8 bases map to TRBD1. The CDR3 length is 14 residues. J gave up 8 bases and V 5 bases, and 7 bases lay outside the gene matches. From germline, CDR1 is MNHEY and CDR2 SVGAGI. The CDR3 DNA reads as TGTGCCAGCAGTACGGACAGGGCGGGAGAAAAACTGTTTTTT. Translated: CASSTDRAGEKLFF.

The CDR3 nucleotides read TGTGCCAGCAGTTTATACGCGGGTGAGCAGTTCTTC. It translates to CASSLYAGEQFF. The genes are TRBV27 and TRBJ2-1, with a weak D call TRBD2 (5 bases). Germline CDR1 MNHEY, CDR2 SMNVEV (reference sequence). Trimming left V 1 base short and J 9 bases short, with 7 bases between. The CDR3 has 12 amino acids.

The chain employs TRBV24-1 and TRBJ2-3; D perhaps matches TRBD1 (6 bases). The V and J ends lost 5 bases and 6 bases respectively, with 14 bases between them. The germline V gene encodes CDR1 KGHDR and CDR2 SFDVKD. The CDR3 spans 14 residues. The CDR3 loop reads CATSGDTGTDTQYF. In DNA, the CDR3 is TGTGCCACCAGTGGGGACACGGGGACGGATACGCAGTATTTT.